This T cell receptor beta chain appears in the sequencing data of a study of blood T cell repertoires in COVID-19. The CDR3 is 16 amino acids. The trim removed 0 bases at V and 3 bases at J, leaving 4 bases unmatched. Germline V gene sequence: CDR1 MGHRA, CDR2 YSYEKL. The protocol was immunoSEQ multiplex PCR, while the TCRdb copy is restricted to in-frame clones and leaves out a portion. The table records fewer than 300,000 clones, roughly nine tenths of them present only once. This TCR derives from a woman aged 25 to 45 with COVID-19, enrolled during active disease. The V and J genes are TRBV4-1 and TRBJ2-7; 11 positions match TRBD2. The sequencing sample was made of peripheral blood. DNA for the CDR3: TGCGCCAGCAGCCAAGATACACTAGCGGGAGACTACGAGCAGTACTTC. Translating gives CASSQDTLAGDYEQYF.